This T cell receptor beta chain was documented in a study of PD-1 blockade in classical Hodgkin lymphoma. No patient escaped relapse after autologous stem cell transplantation, and brentuximab vedotin exposure varied. CDR1 SNHLY and CDR2 FYNNEI come from the germline V gene. The CDR3 is 12 residues long. Points from the study as a whole: Patients starting nivolumab under 1 year after ASCT were excluded.

Remarks on this clone: The target antigen is unknown.

The assay was immunoSEQ multiplex PCR, and TCRdb's table has in-frame clones only and misses some. This sample carries about 110,000 clones, 70% to 90% of them seen once, and the ten largest clones take less than 20%. The receptor was isolated from a human donor with classical Hodgkin lymphoma. J is TRBJ2-5 and V is TRBV2; D is unclear. The J call is uncertain, as TRBJ2-7 better fits the DNA end. The input for sequencing was peripheral blood mononuclear cells (PBMCs), taken before the second cycle of nivolumab. CDR3 loop: CASAAASYEQYF. CDR3 in DNA: TGTGCCAGCGCGGCAGCTTCCTACGAGCAGTACTTC.